The 27 T cell receptor beta chains in this list originate from one sample, sequenced in a study of T cells after yellow fever vaccination. TCRdb re-derived calls from the 5' RACE reads in MiXCR, one entry per CDR3 protein. The data hold 300,000 to 350,000 distinct CDR3 sequences, with 3% to 4.5% observed a single time. The sample consisted of PBMCs, taken 5 days after the yellow fever booster vaccination. These receptors originate from a man aged 18 to 35 who received the YFV17D yellow fever vaccine.

There are many counts of this clonotype. V usage is TRBV7-2 and J usage is TRBJ2-4; D is unclear. The germline V and J ends were trimmed by 2 bases and 1 base, with 6 bases remaining between them. The CDR3 contains 14 residues. Per germline, CDR1 SGHTA and CDR2 FQGNSA. CDR3 loop: CASSLQRAKNIQYF. For the CDR3, the DNA is TGTGCCAGCAGCTTACAGAGGGCCAAAAACATTCAGTACTTC.

The chain combines TRBV20-1 with TRBJ2-3; weak D call: TRBD2 (6 bases). The CDR3 has 14 residues. Trimming cost V 2 bases and J 3 bases, with 12 bases left between them. Germline values: CDR1 DFQATT, CDR2 SNEGSKA (reference sequence). The CDR3 DNA follows: TGCAGTGCTAGAAAGGCTGGACTAACAGATACGCAGTATTTT. It encodes CSARKAGLTDTQYF.

Many counts were recorded for this clonotype. The chain is built from TRBV7-2 and TRBJ2-7; the match to TRBD1 covers 9 bases. Germline V lookup: CDR1 SGHTA, CDR2 FQGNSA. The CDR3 sequence is 17 residues long. Trimming removed 1 base from V and 3 bases from J; junction bases left unmatched: 10. Here the CDR3 DNA reads TGTGCCAGCAGCTTAGGACCTCCGGGACAGGGCTTCTACGAGCAGTACTTC. The encoded protein is CASSLGPPGQGFYEQYF.

This clonotype has more than one count but fewer than ten. V and J are TRBV4-3 and TRBJ2-3, with D possibly being TRBD1 (6 bases). V was cut by 1 base and J by 6 bases, with 14 bases left in between. The CDR3 is 15 residues long. CDR1 LGHNA and CDR2 YSLEER come from the germline V gene. As DNA, the CDR3 is TGCGCCAGCAGCCAAGTGTCAGGGGTCATGGATACGCAGTATTTT. This codes for CASSQVSGVMDTQYF.

The rearrangement joins TRBV5-1 to TRBJ1-6; no clear D. V shed 7 bases and J shed 8 bases, with 13 bases lying between them. In germline, CDR1 is SGHRS, CDR2 YFSETQ. The CDR3 spans 13 residues. CDR3 coding DNA: TGCGCCAGCTCAGAAGGAGAAGATTCACCCCTCCACTTT. Residues: CASSEGEDSPLHF.

This clonotype was detected many times. V is TRBV5-1 and J is TRBJ2-3; 8 bases align to TRBD2. The CDR3 has 16 residues. With 2 bases clipped from V and 3 bases from J, the junction kept 8 bases outside the gene matches. From germline, CDR1 is SGHRS and CDR2 YFSETQ. DNA of the CDR3: TGCGCCAGCAGCTTTGAGTCCAGCGGGGGAACAGATACGCAGTATTTT. Residues: CASSFESSGGTDTQYF.

This clonotype was counted between two and nine times. The V gene is TRBV18, the J gene TRBJ1-1; TRBD1 agrees at 7 bases. The CDR3 is 14 residues long. Germline CDR1 reads KGHSH; CDR2 reads LQKENI. J gave up 4 bases and V 3 bases, and 5 bases lay outside the gene matches. The CDR3 is CASSPQGGRTEAFF. In nucleotides, the CDR3 is TGTGCCAGCTCACCCCAGGGGGGACGCACTGAAGCTTTCTTT.

V gene TRBV12-3 or TRBV12-4 combines with J gene TRBJ2-1, with no clear D. CDR3 length: 14 residues. V lost 4 bases to trimming and J lost 2 bases, with 9 bases between them. The CDR3 nucleotides read TGTGCCAGCAGTTCGCCGTCCCCCTACAATGAGCAGTTCTTC. Translation gives CASSSPSPYNEQFF.

This clonotype was recorded at least ten times. V gene TRBV9 combines with J gene TRBJ1-2; D perhaps matches TRBD1 (6 bases). V lost 4 bases to trimming and J lost 6 bases, with 19 bases between them. The CDR3 loop spans 15 amino acids. Per the germline V gene, CDR1 is SGDLS and CDR2 is YYNGEE. The CDR3 DNA is TGTGCCAGCAGCTCTACACAGGGTGTGTTCAATGGCTACACCTTC. Protein sequence: CASSSTQGVFNGYTF.

The chain recombines TRBV12-5 with TRBJ2-3; 9 nucleotides agree with TRBD2. The CDR3 loop spans 15 amino acids. Germline lookup yields CDR1 LGHNT and CDR2 FRNRAP. Losses at the gene ends were 4 bases for V and 5 bases for J; bases not matched to a gene: 7. The DNA for the CDR3 is TGTGCTAGTGGTTCTCCGGGACTAGCCGGAGATACGCAGTATTTT. Translating it yields CASGSPGLAGDTQYF.

This clonotype was picked up a small number of times. The genes are TRBV6-6 and TRBJ2-2, with D perhaps TRBD1 (6 bases). Trimming took off 5 bases at V and 0 bases at J, with 13 bases between the two ends. The germline gives CDR1 MNHNY, CDR2 SVGAGI (reference sequence). This CDR3 has 16 amino acids. The CDR3 reads CASSPDSLANTGELFF. The DNA for the CDR3 is TGTGCCAGCAGTCCGGACAGTTTAGCGAACACCGGGGAGCTGTTTTTT.

This chain uses TRBV5-1 with TRBJ2-1; D possibly corresponds to TRBD2 (6 bases). The CDR3 has 16 amino acids. Germline CDR1 reads SGHRS; CDR2 reads YFSETQ. Trimming pared 4 bases from V and 3 bases from J, leaving 17 bases between. The CDR3 region has the DNA TGCGCCAGCAGCAATACGAACTGGCGGGGCTACAATGAGCAGTTCTTC. Amino acids: CASSNTNWRGYNEQFF.

This clonotype was observed a few times. The chain joins TRBV6-2 or TRBV6-3 to TRBJ2-3, with 8 bases lining up with TRBD2. The germline V gene has CDR1 MNHEY and CDR2 SVGEGT. With 2 bases clipped from V and 0 bases from J, the junction kept 7 bases outside the gene matches. The CDR3 has 17 residues. The CDR3 loop reads CASSYTGTRPSTDTQYF. The CDR3 DNA reads TGTGCCAGCAGTTACACCGGGACTAGACCTAGCACAGATACGCAGTATTTT.

This clonotype was counted many times. V usage is TRBV5-1 and J usage is TRBJ1-2; D remains unclear. Trimming shortened V by 0 bases and J by 1 base, and 10 bases separated the two germline ends. The germline gives CDR1 SGHRS, CDR2 YFSETQ. The CDR3 sequence is 15 residues long. The CDR3: CASSLASSLNYGYTF. Written as DNA, the CDR3 is TGCGCCAGCAGCTTGGCCTCTAGCCTTAACTATGGCTACACCTTC.

There are many counts of this clonotype. The chain carries TRBV5-1 and TRBJ1-1, with TRBD1 as a possible D gene (5 bases). V was clipped by 4 bases and J by 5 bases, with 9 bases between them. The CDR3 covers 12 residues. Germline-derived CDR1 and CDR2 are SGHRS and YFSETQ. In DNA, the CDR3 is TGCGCCAGCAGCCTATACAGGACTGAAGCTTTCTTT. It yields the protein CASSLYRTEAFF.

This clonotype was seen a handful of times. The chain links TRBV7-6 to TRBJ1-5; D remains unclear. The CDR3 runs to 14 residues. Trimming left V 1 base short and J 6 bases short, with 10 bases between. Looked up from germline, CDR1 is SGHVS and CDR2 is FNYEAQ. CDR3 in DNA: TGTGCCAGCAGCTTAGGTAGTTTTGCTCAGCCCCAGCATTTT. This gives the protein CASSLGSFAQPQHF.

This clonotype showed up many times. The chain employs TRBV18 and TRBJ2-1; 11 nucleotides match TRBD2. V lost 1 base and J lost 6; bases outside the gene matches: 8. Germline loops: CDR1 KGHSH, CDR2 LQKENI. CDR3 length: 17 amino acids. The chain's CDR3 is CASSPRLGLAGLNEQFF. CDR3 bases: TGTGCCAGCTCACCACGCTTAGGACTAGCGGGCCTCAATGAGCAGTTCTTC.

Many counts were recorded for this clonotype. This chain links TRBV7-9 with TRBJ1-4; D is uncertain. V lost 2 bases to trimming and J lost 1 base, with 11 bases between them. The germline V gene has CDR1 SEHNR and CDR2 FQNEAQ (reference sequence). The CDR3 sequence is 16 residues long. This CDR3 is CASSLHDRGTNEKLFF. The CDR3 nucleotides are TGTGCCAGCAGCTTACACGATCGCGGAACTAATGAAAAACTGTTTTTT.

This clonotype was picked up a small number of times. This chain uses TRBV19 with TRBJ2-1; D is uncertain. This CDR3 is built from 13 residues. The V and J ends lost 3 bases and 7 bases respectively, with 10 bases between them. CDR1 LNHDA and CDR2 SQIVND come from the germline V gene (reference sequence). CDR3 loop: CASSIPDGNEQFF. In DNA form, the CDR3 reads TGTGCCAGTAGTATCCCGGATGGGAATGAGCAGTTCTTC.

This clonotype was observed at least ten times. The rearrangement uses TRBV5-1 and TRBJ2-5; perhaps TRBD2 as D (7 bases). Germline V gene lookup returns CDR1 SGHRS and CDR2 YFSETQ. V lost 4 bases, J lost 5 bases, and 15 bases lay in between. The CDR3 contains 14 residues. The CDR3 region is CASSPRGGVETQYF. CDR3 in DNA: TGCGCCAGCAGCCCAAGGGGGGGCGTGGAGACCCAGTACTTC.

This clonotype came up many times. This chain joins TRBV9 and TRBJ2-5; 9 bases line up with TRBD1. After removal of 0 bases from V and 5 bases from J, the junction contained 5 bases not matched to a gene. The CDR3 covers 15 residues. Germline V gives CDR1 SGDLS, CDR2 YYNGEE. The CDR3 region is CASSVARTGVETQYF. The CDR3, as DNA: TGTGCCAGCAGCGTAGCTCGGACAGGGGTGGAGACCCAGTACTTC.

This clonotype showed up just a few times. This chain connects TRBV7-3 to TRBJ2-1, with D possibly TRBD1 on 7 matching bases. The CDR3 is 13 residues long. The germline CDR1 and CDR2 sequences are SGHTA and FQGTGA. V was trimmed by 8 bases and J by 7 bases, leaving 15 bases between them. The CDR3 nucleotides are TGTGCCAGCCGGCAGGGGGGAACAAATGAGCAGTTCTTC. Its translation is CASRQGGTNEQFF.

This clonotype has ten or more counts. The V call is TRBV10-3, the J call TRBJ2-1; the match to TRBD2 covers 7 bases. CDR3 length equals 15 residues. The germline gives CDR1 ENHRY, CDR2 SYGVKD. J gave up 5 bases and V 5 bases, and 9 bases lay outside the gene matches. The chain's CDR3 is CAISLTSRGDNEQFF. The CDR3 DNA is TGTGCCATCAGTTTGACTAGTCGGGGGGACAATGAGCAGTTCTTC.

This chain links TRBV20-1 with TRBJ1-5; weak D call: TRBD1 (5 bases). From germline, CDR1 is DFQATT and CDR2 SNEGSKA (reference sequence). V lost 1 base to trimming and J lost 2 bases, with 12 bases between them. This CDR3 contains 15 residues. DNA for the CDR3: TGCAGTGCTAGAGGGCGGGACGGAGGCAATCAGCCCCAGCATTTT. Protein product: CSARGRDGGNQPQHF.

The chain uses TRBV20-1 and TRBJ2-3, with 10 nucleotides matching TRBD2. Per the germline V gene, CDR1 is DFQATT and CDR2 is SNEGSKA (reference sequence). With 0 bases clipped from V and 5 bases from J, the junction kept 8 bases outside the gene matches. This CDR3 has 16 residues. CDR3 DNA: TGCAGTGCTAGAGATCGCTCTAGCGGGGGATTAGATACGCAGTATTTT. Encoded protein: CSARDRSSGGLDTQYF.

This clonotype was picked up many times. The genes are TRBV27 and TRBJ2-3, with D hard to call. Germline V gene sequence: CDR1 MNHEY, CDR2 SMNVEV (reference sequence). The CDR3 totals 16 residues. The ends were cut back, 8 bases at V and 0 bases at J, with 18 bases in the middle. The CDR3 DNA sequence: TGTGCCAGCGCGTTCGCGCCAACGACTAGCACAGATACGCAGTATTTT. This sequence encodes CASAFAPTTSTDTQYF.

Only a few counts were recorded for this clonotype. The chain couples TRBV4-3 to TRBJ1-6, with D unclear. Between the trimmed V and J ends, which lost 0 bases and 6 bases, there was a span of 12 bases. The CDR3 sequence is 16 residues long. CDR1 and CDR2 from the germline V gene are LGHNA and YSLEER. Here the CDR3 reads CASSQDSAWRNSPLHF. CDR3 nucleotide sequence: TGCGCCAGCAGCCAAGATTCCGCTTGGCGTAATTCACCCCTCCACTTT.